These T cell receptor beta chains were read from a single sample in a study of CD8+CD57+ T cells in acquired aplastic anemia. TCRdb processed the reads anew with MiXCR; each CDR3 protein has one entry. The profile covers about 200,000 distinct CDR3 sequences, with roughly 50% appearing a single time and just under 20% taken by the ten largest. Sequencing used sorted CD4+, CD8+, or CD8+CD57+ T cells (not recorded which) from PBMCs. The receptors here all came from a human donor with aplastic anemia. CDR3s include the opening cysteine and the closing phenylalanine or tryptophan. The order of the fields is V gene, D gene, J gene, clone size, CDR3 DNA, CDR3 protein. D genes are given only for firm matches. Where a row states a size, it is once, few, many or the class of an expanded clone; other rows omit it.

V: TRBV5-1; D: -; J: TRBJ1-2; size: many; DNA: TGCGCCAGCAGCTTGGCGGTGAGGGCCGGACCAGGGTATGGCTACACCTTC; CDR3: CASSLAVRAGPGYGYTF
V: TRBV6-6; D: -; J: TRBJ2-7; size: -; DNA: TGTGCCAGCAGTTACGAGGACGGGTACGAGCAGTACTTC; CDR3: CASSYEDGYEQYF
V: TRBV2; D: TRBD1; J: TRBJ1-5; size: -; DNA: TGTGCCAGCAGGACGGGACAGGGTAGAACCGGGGAGCCCCAGCATTTT; CDR3: CASRTGQGRTGEPQHF
V: TRBV12-3/TRBV12-4; D: -; J: TRBJ2-5; size: many; DNA: TGTGCCAGCAGTTTACGGCCAGGGTCACAAGAGACCCAGTACTTC; CDR3: CASSLRPGSQETQYF
V: TRBV11-2; D: TRBD2; J: TRBJ2-7; size: many; DNA: TGTGCCAGCAGCCGGGGGGGAGGGTACGACGAGCAGTACTTC; CDR3: CASSRGGGYDEQYF
V: TRBV28; D: -; J: TRBJ1-3; size: -; DNA: TGTGCCAGCAGACCTCAGACGCCTGGAAACACCATATATTTT; CDR3: CASRPQTPGNTIYF
V: TRBV7-9; D: -; J: TRBJ1-2; size: many; DNA: TGTGCCAGCAGCTTAAACCTGGACAGTTTAGGCTACACCTTC; CDR3: CASSLNLDSLGYTF
V: TRBV7-2; D: -; J: TRBJ2-7; size: -; DNA: TGTGCCAGCAGCTACCAGACTAGTGGATTGAACGAGCAGTACTTC; CDR3: CASSYQTSGLNEQYF
V: TRBV7-8; D: -; J: TRBJ2-5; size: many; DNA: TGTGCCAGCAGCTTTATCCCCCCCCAAGAGACCCAGTACTTC; CDR3: CASSFIPPQETQYF
V: TRBV3-1; D: -; J: TRBJ1-5; size: -; DNA: TGTGCCAGCAGCATAGGCACAGTCGATCAGCCCCAGCATTTT; CDR3: CASSIGTVDQPQHF
V: TRBV7-9; D: -; J: TRBJ1-2; size: -; DNA: TGTGCCAGCAGCTTTTCTGGGGGTTATGGCTACACCTTC; CDR3: CASSFSGGYGYTF
V: TRBV5-1; D: -; J: TRBJ2-5; size: many; DNA: TGCGCCAGCAGCTCCCGACAGCTCGAAGAGACCCAGTACTTC; CDR3: CASSSRQLEETQYF
V: TRBV7-9; D: TRBD2; J: TRBJ2-3; size: many; DNA: TGCGCCAGCAGCTCATCGGGGGGGAGCACAGATACGCAGTATTTT; CDR3: CASSSSGGSTDTQYF
V: TRBV12-5; D: -; J: TRBJ1-5; size: few; DNA: TGTGCTAGTGCCCCGTCCAGGGTCGCAGGGATTAGCAATCAGCCCCAGCATTTT; CDR3: CASAPSRVAGISNQPQHF
V: TRBV19; D: -; J: TRBJ1-6; size: many; DNA: TGTGCCAGTAGTATAATACCCCCCAGGGGCGGAAATTCACCCCTCCACTTT; CDR3: CASSIIPPRGGNSPLHF
V: TRBV25-1; D: -; J: TRBJ1-1; size: -; DNA: TGTGCCAGCAGTGAACCGGGACGAAGGCACACTGAGGCTTTCTTT; CDR3: CASSEPGRRHTEAFF
V: TRBV27; D: TRBD2; J: TRBJ2-7; size: -; DNA: TGTGCCAGCGCCACTAGCGGGAGCTACGAGCAGTACTTC; CDR3: CASATSGSYEQYF
V: TRBV6-5; D: -; J: TRBJ2-2; size: many; DNA: TGTGCCACTTTACAGGGTACGAACACCGGGGAGCTGTTTTTT; CDR3: CATLQGTNTGELFF
V: TRBV19; D: TRBD1; J: TRBJ1-1; size: many; DNA: TGTGCCAGTAGTATGGGGGACAGGATGAACACTGAAGCTTTCTTT; CDR3: CASSMGDRMNTEAFF
V: TRBV7-3; D: -; J: TRBJ2-5; size: -; DNA: TGTGCCAGCAGCTTTAAGCGGCAGTCAGAGACCCAGTACTTC; CDR3: CASSFKRQSETQYF
V: TRBV7-2; D: -; J: TRBJ1-1; size: -; DNA: TGTGCCAGCAGCTTCCAAGTGACAGGGAACACTGAAGCTTTCTTT; CDR3: CASSFQVTGNTEAFF
V: TRBV18; D: -; J: TRBJ1-1; size: -; DNA: TGTGCCAGCTCACCAGTCGGGGTCAGTCGGGGCACTGAAGCTTTCTTT; CDR3: CASSPVGVSRGTEAFF
V: TRBV6-1; D: TRBD1; J: TRBJ1-2; size: many; DNA: TGTGCCAGCAGTGGAGGGACAGGGCATGGCTACACCTTC; CDR3: CASSGGTGHGYTF
V: TRBV6-6; D: -; J: TRBJ1-1; size: many; DNA: TGTGCCAGCACCTATACGGGGGCCACTGAAGCTTTCTTT; CDR3: CASTYTGATEAFF
V: TRBV2; D: -; J: TRBJ2-7; size: -; DNA: TGTGCCAGCACCTCCCCGAGCAGCCCTACCTCCTACGAGCAGTACTTC; CDR3: CASTSPSSPTSYEQYF
V: TRBV10-3; D: -; J: TRBJ2-7; size: -; DNA: TGTGCCATCAGTGAATGGGTGTACGAGCAGTACTTC; CDR3: CAISEWVYEQYF
V: TRBV3-1; D: -; J: TRBJ2-5; size: -; DNA: TGTGCCAGCAGCCCCTACCCCCGGGAGACCCAGTACTTC; CDR3: CASSPYPRETQYF
V: TRBV24-1; D: -; J: TRBJ2-3; size: -; DNA: TGTGCCACCAGTGATCCGACAGGTATCGGCACAGATACGCAGTATTTT; CDR3: CATSDPTGIGTDTQYF
V: TRBV2; D: -; J: TRBJ2-1; size: many; DNA: TGTGCCAGCAGGGGGGCCGGCCTTTACAATGAGCAGTTCTTC; CDR3: CASRGAGLYNEQFF
V: TRBV20-1; D: -; J: TRBJ2-3; size: -; DNA: TGCAGTGCTAGCCGTGACCCCACAGATACGCAGTATTTT; CDR3: CSASRDPTDTQYF
V: TRBV10-3; D: -; J: TRBJ1-2; size: -; DNA: TGTGCCATCAGGAACAGCGTCTATGGCTACACCTTC; CDR3: CAIRNSVYGYTF
V: TRBV9; D: -; J: TRBJ1-3; size: -; DNA: TGTGCCAGCTCTGGAAACACCATATATTTT; CDR3: CASSGNTIYF
V: TRBV15; D: -; J: TRBJ1-5; size: -; DNA: TGTGCCAGCAGGCTTCGGGGCAGGGTCGGTAATCAGCCCCAGCATTTT; CDR3: CASRLRGRVGNQPQHF
V: TRBV7-9; D: -; J: TRBJ1-2; size: -; DNA: TGTGCCAGCAGCTTAGAAGTTGGACAGCCCTACACCTTC; CDR3: CASSLEVGQPYTF
V: TRBV5-4; D: -; J: TRBJ2-2; size: many; DNA: TGTGCCAGCAGCTTGGAGGGGGGGGGGGAGCTGTTTTTT; CDR3: CASSLEGGGELFF
V: TRBV20-1; D: -; J: TRBJ2-4; size: many; DNA: TGCAGTGCTGCGTGGGAGGAGGGAAACATTCAGTACTTC; CDR3: CSAAWEEGNIQYF
V: TRBV7-8; D: TRBD1; J: TRBJ1-2; size: -; DNA: TGTGCCAGCAGCTTAGGCCCTCCGACAGGGGCGGGTGGCTACACCTTC; CDR3: CASSLGPPTGAGGYTF
V: TRBV7-2; D: -; J: TRBJ2-7; size: few; DNA: TGTGCCAGCAGCCCTTCGACCTTTTACGAGCAGTACTTC; CDR3: CASSPSTFYEQYF